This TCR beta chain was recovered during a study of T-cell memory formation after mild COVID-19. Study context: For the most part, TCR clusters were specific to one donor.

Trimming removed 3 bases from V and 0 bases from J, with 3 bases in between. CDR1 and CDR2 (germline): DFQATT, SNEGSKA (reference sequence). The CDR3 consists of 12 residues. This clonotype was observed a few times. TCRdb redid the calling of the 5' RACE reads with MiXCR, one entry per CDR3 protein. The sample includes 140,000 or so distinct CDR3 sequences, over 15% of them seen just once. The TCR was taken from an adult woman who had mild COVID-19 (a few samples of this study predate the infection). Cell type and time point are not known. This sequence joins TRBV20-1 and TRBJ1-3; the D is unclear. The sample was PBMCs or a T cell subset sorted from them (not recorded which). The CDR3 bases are TGCAGTGCTAGGAACTCTGGAAACACCATATATTTT. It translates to CSARNSGNTIYF.